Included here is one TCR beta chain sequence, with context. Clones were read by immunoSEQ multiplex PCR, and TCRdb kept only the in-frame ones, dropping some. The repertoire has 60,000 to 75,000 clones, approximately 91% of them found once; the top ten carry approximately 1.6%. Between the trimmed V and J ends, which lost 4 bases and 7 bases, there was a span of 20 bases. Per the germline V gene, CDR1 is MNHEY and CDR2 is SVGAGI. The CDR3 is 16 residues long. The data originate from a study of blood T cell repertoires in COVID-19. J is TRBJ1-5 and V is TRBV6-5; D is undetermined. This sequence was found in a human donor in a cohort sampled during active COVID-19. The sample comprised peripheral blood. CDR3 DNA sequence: TGTGCCAGCAGTTCGTCCTCCCCAGTACCTGGCCAGCCCCAGCATTTT. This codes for CASSSSSPVPGQPQHF.